This T cell receptor (beta chain) was retrieved from a study of shared clonotypes between healthy human individuals (dated by TCRdb to 2018 to 2021). For context, the study as a whole: The cohort comprised two women and a few men aged 18 to 49 years. Per donor, three plates each were used for CD4 naive and CD4 memory, two for CD8 naive, and one for CD8 memory. The study deeply sequenced blood TCR repertoires of about 5 healthy adults to estimate repertoire size and the extent of clonotype sharing between individuals. Libraries were prepared and TCR repertoires were sequenced by different laboratories using diverse techniques, in order to increase sequencing depth and limit assay-specific biases. Leukapheresis yielded between about 0.9 and 10 billion PBMCs per donor. What the study reported, not specific to this receptor: Naive subsets generally had larger estimated clonotype richness than memory subsets did. When four donors were compared, the shared fraction of clonotypes was around 5% for naive CD4, about 4% for naive CD8, about 2.4% for memory CD4, and roughly 0.4% for memory CD8. Based on pairwise subsampling, the degree of clonotype sharing among donors was expected to be affected by sequencing depth. Rarefaction of sorted-subset datasets indicated incomplete sequencing despite the large sequencing depth. Clonotypes shared by all four sorted-subset donors showed higher generation probabilities than non-shared clonotypes. Because the study included only a small number of donors, the genetic and exposure-history diversity represented was limited. Sampling was restricted to blood, and TCR repertoires in tissue are likely to differ from TCR repertoires in blood.

As to this clone: This receptor's antigen is unknown. There are no base qualities to consult, and no much larger clone falls within one base.

Using the deep immunoSEQ assay, TCR CDR3 regions were amplified from genomic DNA by multiplex PCR. Genomic DNA extracted from each cell subset was distributed evenly over all wells of several immunoSEQ 96-well plates, and each plate served as one replicate. For sorted subsets, each replicate PCR was loaded with around 220 ng genomic DNA, equivalent to 25,000 to 35,000 T cell genomes. Purified libraries were quantified with a Qubit 3.0 fluorometer, sized on a Bioanalyzer 2100, and re-quantified with the KAPA Library Quantification kit. Every immunoSEQ 96-well plate was sequenced on a separate single-read 150-cycle Illumina NextSeq 550 flow cell. The authors processed their data as follows. Because the immunoSEQ output included only junctional sequences and no quality scores, the filtering could not be the same as the filtering used for full-length reads. To assign V/J genes and CDR3, sequences were annotated against IMGT germline references using PyIR, a Python wrapper for IgBLAST v1.9. Reads with weak V/J assignments (E-value above 1e-6), missing CDR3, stop codons, out-of-frame junctions, or ambiguous translated residues were removed. A V3J clonotype was defined by an identical inferred V gene, J gene, and CDR3 amino acid sequence. The percentage overlap between two repertoires was calculated by dividing the number of shared unique clonotypes by the size of the smaller repertoire. Repertoire richness was assessed with RTK rarefaction, the Chao1 estimator, and Recon v2.1 estimates of unobserved clonotypes. Generation probabilities for all TCRbeta clonotypes obtained by the gDNA method from several donors were computed using OLGA. TCRdb provides this immuneACCESS table in a form limited to in-frame rearrangements. Some clones are lacking; in checked studies, under half of them reflect an unresolved V gene, and why the rest are absent is not known. The V and J calls and clone size come from that table; D and trimming were worked out from the DNA. Present in this sample are around 2,000,000 clones, approximately 94% of which were seen just once. The top ten constitute over 1.5% of the sample.

CD8 naive samples were CD45RO-negative cells positively selected for CCR7, giving a CD45RA+CCR7+ population that excluded TemRA cells. The donors were healthy, HIV-negative adults who had no recently reported acute infections or vaccinations. Every donor was a Caucasian adult living in Nashville, Tennessee, USA. Blood was obtained by leukapheresis, after which PBMCs were separated by Ficoll-Histopaque density gradient centrifugation and cryopreserved in liquid nitrogen vapor phase. Analytical flow cytometry was used to check the purity and quantity of each magnetically sorted T cell population. Genomic DNA was isolated from every sorted fraction and measured by UV absorbance on a Nanodrop 2000c. Relative to germline, V is 5 bases shorter and J is 0 bases shorter, with 7 bases between their ends. Based on the germline V gene, the CDR1 and CDR2 sequences are LGHNA and YSLEER. From cysteine to phenylalanine, the CDR3 is 14 amino acids long. The DNA shown is the 42-base CDR3, in frame from base 1.

The chain was built from TRBV4-3 and TRBJ2-2, with a weak D call of TRBD2 (5 bases match). This sequence originates from a man younger than 35 in good health. Some clones in this sample may be carry-over from other donors' samples. Source material: naive CD8+ T cells from PBMCs. The cell subset or site tag for this specimen amounts to: CD45RA+CCR7+. The nucleotides read TGCGCCAGCAGCAGCGGATCGAACACCGGGGAGCTGTTTTTT. Its protein reads: CASSSGSNTGELFF.